This TCR beta chain was observed in a study of cytomegalovirus exposure and HLA in healthy donors (dated by TCRdb to the late 2010s). As for the study more broadly: An earlier analysis of approximately 590 of the donors reported approximately 290 Gb of sequence data and 117 million unique TCR beta sequences from 150 million to 200 million T cells. An early release that covered around 590 HLA-typed donors contained approximately 300 gigabases of sequencing data and about 93 million unique TCR sequences. Of the approximately 400 genotyped donors, over 65% fell in the genetic ancestry cluster associated with self-reported Caucasian donors. The aim of the study was to test whether cataloging public T cell receptors could identify signatures of past pathogen exposure. The study used immunosequencing to profile the T cell repertoires of several hundred subjects and linked those repertoires to cytomegalovirus serostatus. A separate validation cohort of about 110 different subjects was used in addition to the approximately 700-subject first cohort. The study combined high-throughput TCR immunosequencing, statistical association of individual TCRs with disease status, and machine learning to predict cytomegalovirus infection status. In a later analysis, previously published TCR beta repertoires from about 670 donors were re-analyzed and high-resolution HLA genotyping was added so that TCR occurrence patterns could be studied. In the later analysis, no new phenotypic data were used to find candidate immune exposures; instead, reliance was placed on TCR beta sequences and their occurrence across donors. An earlier analysis of 587 of the donors applied high-throughput TCR beta sequencing to assess whether each TCR beta V gene segment acted as functional or pseudogenic. Donor age, sex, ethnicity and CMV serostatus were compiled together with the repertoire data. In a later genetic analysis, genome-wide SNP genotypes for about 65% of the roughly 700 donors were used, and that subset was treated as a discovery cohort. Every discovery cohort repertoire had been produced on one sequencing platform. HLA typing included class I and class II loci at four-digit resolution. The number of typed donors differed by locus: roughly 629-640 for A, B, C, DRB1 and DQB1; about 520 for DQA1; approximately 610 for DPA1; and 450 to 480 for DPB1. Because of strong linkage in the cohort, 4 to 6 DR-DQ haplotypes were treated as single units for association and clustering. On average, roughly 200,000 unique TCR beta nucleotide sequences were sequenced per donor among 398 genotyped donors of the cohort, with approximately 18% of those sequences being non-productive.

In total, about 650 healthy bone marrow donors made up the cohort. At the time of sampling, every cohort member was nominally healthy, though immune exposures that went unrecorded were likely present. The donor tested CMV seropositive, placing the donor among the 250 to 350 seropositive members of the cohort. Each donor provided a peripheral blood sample, and peripheral blood mononuclear cells were used for TCR beta sequencing. Genomic DNA was extracted from the blood cell samples with the Qiagen DNeasy Blood Extraction Kit. Library preparation used the immunoSEQ multiplex PCR assay. For the multiplex PCR, a mixture combining 60 forward primers for TCR Vbeta segments and 13 reverse primers for TCR Jbeta segments was used. A multiplex PCR assay on genomic DNA amplified the CDR3 region of rearranged TCR beta genes. Amplified TCR beta libraries were sequenced as 87-base-pair reads on the Illumina HiSeq System. From the authors' description of their analysis: A later analysis counted 65 million to 90 million unique TCR beta chains across the 690 or so repertoires, and around 12 million of these chains were shared by at least two donors. To remove PCR and sequencing errors, raw reads were error-corrected and collapsed into unique sequences using a nearest-neighbor algorithm that merged closely related sequences. CDR3 sequences were aligned to IMGT reference sequences to assign V, D and J gene segments. Each retained sequence needed at least a six-nucleotide match to both a V gene segment and a J gene segment. A rearrangement counted as productive if the CDR3 had no stop codons and remained in frame with V and J, and every other rearrangement counted as non-productive. CDR3 was defined according to IMGT convention as the region running from the second conserved V-encoded cysteine to the conserved J-encoded phenylalanine. The earlier analysis of a few hundred of the donors excluded sequences that lacked an unambiguous match to a single V gene segment. In an earlier analysis of 587 of the donors, V segments were called functional above 56.7% productive rearrangements and were called segregating when the between-donor standard deviation exceeded 5%. A statistical classification framework was built for diagnosing cytomegalovirus status from the catalog of TCR beta chain sequences. A later analysis assigned V and J genes by comparing TCR nucleotide sequences with IMGT/GENE-DB human TR gene sequences. Using the TCRdist pipeline, a later analysis assigned CDR3 sequences along with most-parsimonious VDJ recombination scenarios. A later analysis defined each TCR beta chain by its CDR3 amino acid sequence plus V-gene family, and excluded reads lacking a unique V-gene family. A later analysis removed 592 highly shared, low-generation-probability nucleotide sequences to deal with suspected cross-contamination and a sequencing artifact. In a later analysis, a clonal expansion index was calculated for each public chain from normalized within-repertoire ranks of inferred template counts. A later analysis computed generation probabilities with a VDJ recombination model fitted to out-of-frame rearrangements, and checked the results against IGoR. A later analysis scored TCR-TCR, TCR-HLA and TCR-CMV co-occurrence with hypergeometric tests, applying a repertoire-size bias correction to TCR pairs. A later analysis estimated false discovery rates by permuting HLA or CMV assignments 20 times. A later analysis grouped co-occurring TCRs with DBSCAN, adding TCRdist sequence similarity when clustering within HLA-allele-positive subsets. Co-occurrence clustering excluded repertoires with fewer than 30,000 or more than 120,000 public chains, plus five with anomalous nucleotide sharing. TCRdb provides this immuneACCESS table in a form limited to in-frame rearrangements. Some clones are lacking; in checked studies, under half of them reflect an unresolved V gene, and why the rest are absent is not known. V, J and clone size were drawn from that table, and D and trimming were deduced from the DNA. This sample is represented by around 100,000 clones; roughly 68% of them were singletons. Clones ranked in the top ten supply approximately 8.6% of the sample.

Broad study findings and their caveats: A further reported finding was that TCR beta sequences accurately predicted the HLA-A and HLA-B alleles for most subjects in the first cohort. In a later analysis, 16,951 TCR beta sequences were associated with specific HLA alleles at a false discovery rate of 0.05. The 87-base-pair reads could not distinguish some IMGT-functional V segments, including TRBV6-2 and TRBV6-3, so those segments were excluded. According to a later analysis, TCR association rates differed among HLA loci, with DRB1 alleles showing the most associated TCRs and HLA-C alleles showing the fewest. In a later analysis, HLA-associated TCR beta chains showed more clonal expansion and lower generation probabilities than non-associated chains that were equally common. Broadly in line with IMGT annotations, most TCR beta V segments showed up in productive rearrangements about 87% or about 30% of the time in an earlier analysis of around 600 of the donors. Sequencing depth was assumed to be roughly uniform across donors in the presence/absence analyses, though that assumption may not hold. A group of highly shared sequence variants was considered likely to be a technical artifact of the sequencing pipeline. A few of the identified cytomegalovirus-associated TCR beta chains were confirmed in vitro to be specific for cytomegalovirus antigens. According to a later genetic analysis, donors in an Asian-associated ancestry cluster had fewer N-insertions in productive TCRs than the roughly 700-donor mean. In both the original and validation cohorts, the classifier was reported to diagnose cytomegalovirus status with high specificity and sensitivity. According to a later analysis, most CMV-associated TCR beta chains appeared to be HLA-restricted, and the HLA associations seemed to be driven largely by CMV exposure. In the study, some 180 TCR beta chains were listed as associated with cytomegalovirus. A later analysis reported that several top co-occurrence clusters appeared linked to parvovirus B19, influenza, CMV and Epstein-Barr virus. The cohort was sequenced for TCR beta chains only, and without alpha or paired-chain data the features that could be detected were limited. Linkage disequilibrium might explain the correlated functional status among segregating V segments, but an unknown experimental factor could not be excluded. Approximately 18 rarely observed V segments, including chromosome 9 orphons, were excluded from the earlier analysis of about 610 of the donors because counts were too low. V-gene and J-gene trimming of TCR beta chains was associated with a missense DCLRE1C variant in a later genetic analysis, and the association was replicated in an independent cohort. Most TCR sequences were observed very rarely across donors, whereas some public TCRs were present in many individuals. Because HLA typing was unavailable for some donors at each locus, only the typed subset was used in association tests. When HLA alleles, especially DR and DQ, strongly co-occurred, TCR associations were difficult to assign to individual alleles. Immune exposure information for the cohort was limited to CMV serostatus. It was suggested by the authors that the approach could potentially be generalized to other disease states and immunological phenotypes.

This clone was found a few times. The target of this receptor is not known. No much larger clone exists at a distance of one base, and base qualities are not known. CDR1 and CDR2 were assigned from the germline V gene as MGHRA and YSYEKL. A distance of 13 bases separates the germline ends of V and J, which lose 2 bases and 6 bases respectively. Counted from cysteine to phenylalanine, this CDR3 has 14 amino acids. CDR3 DNA is the only sequence kept; it has 42 bases, read in frame from the first base. This clonotype originated in a man between 25 and 39 years old in good health and CMV-seropositive. Here the chain combines TRBV4-1 and TRBJ1-1, with no confidently assigned D gene. Sequences were obtained from PBMCs. The CDR3 region has the sequence CASSQLLRSPEAFF. At the DNA level, the sequence is TGCGCCAGCAGCCAACTCCTCAGGTCTCCTGAAGCTTTCTTT.